In this sample, the clone carrying this TCR beta chain turned up a few times. A single record per CDR3 protein comes from TCRdb applying MiXCR to the 5' RACE reads. Here the sample spans tens of thousands of distinct CDR3 sequences, just under 30% being singletons. Germline-derived CDR1 and CDR2 are MNHNS and SASEGT. With V trimmed by 4 bases and J by 7 bases, 4 bases remained unmatched. The CDR3 runs to 13 residues. Sequenced material: memory CD4+ T cells sorted from a lymph node. Subset denoted: memory CD4+ T cells, CD4+CD45RO+CD25-. The chain uses TRBV6-1 and TRBJ1-5, with 7 bases identical to TRBD1. The sequence was obtained from a female donor with breast cancer. The CDR3 coding sequence is TGTGCCAGCAGTGCGGACAGGCAACAGCCCCAGCATTTT. Its translation is CASSADRQQPQHF.